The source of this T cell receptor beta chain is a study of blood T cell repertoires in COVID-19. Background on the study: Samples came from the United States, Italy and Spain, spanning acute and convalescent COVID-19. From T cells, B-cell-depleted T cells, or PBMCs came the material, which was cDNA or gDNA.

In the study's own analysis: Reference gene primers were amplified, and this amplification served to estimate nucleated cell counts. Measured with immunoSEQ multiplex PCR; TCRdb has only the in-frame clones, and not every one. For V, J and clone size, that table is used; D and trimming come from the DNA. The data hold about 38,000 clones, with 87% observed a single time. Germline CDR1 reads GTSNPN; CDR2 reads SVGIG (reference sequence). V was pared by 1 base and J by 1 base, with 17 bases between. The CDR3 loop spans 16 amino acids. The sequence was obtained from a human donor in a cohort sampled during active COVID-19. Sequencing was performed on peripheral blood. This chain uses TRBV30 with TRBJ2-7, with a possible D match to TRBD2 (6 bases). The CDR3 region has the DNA TGTGCCTGGAGTGGTTTTCTGGTAGCGGAGTCCTACGAGCAGTACTTC. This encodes CAWSGFLVAESYEQYF.